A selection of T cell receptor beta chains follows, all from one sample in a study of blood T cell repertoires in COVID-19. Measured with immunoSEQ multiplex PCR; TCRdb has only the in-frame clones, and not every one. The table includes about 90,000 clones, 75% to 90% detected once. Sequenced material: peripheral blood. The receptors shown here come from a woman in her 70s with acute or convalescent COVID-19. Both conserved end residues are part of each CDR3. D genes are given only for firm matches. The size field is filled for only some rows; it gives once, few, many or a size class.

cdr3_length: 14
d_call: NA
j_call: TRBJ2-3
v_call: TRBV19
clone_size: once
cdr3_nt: TGTGCCAGTAGAGACAAGGTCCGCACAGATACGCAGTATTTT
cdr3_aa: CASRDKVRTDTQYF

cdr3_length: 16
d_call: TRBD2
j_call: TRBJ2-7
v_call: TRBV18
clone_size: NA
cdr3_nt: TGTGCCAGCTCACTCCTAGGGAGCGGGGAGACCTACGAGCAGTACTTC
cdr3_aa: CASSLLGSGETYEQYF

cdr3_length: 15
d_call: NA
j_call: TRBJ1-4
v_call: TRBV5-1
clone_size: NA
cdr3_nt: TGCGCCAGCAGCTTGGATCGACAGGTTGGCGAAAAACTGTTTTTT
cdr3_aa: CASSLDRQVGEKLFF

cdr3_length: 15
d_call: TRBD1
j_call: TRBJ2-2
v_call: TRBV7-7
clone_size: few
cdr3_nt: TGTGCTAGCAGCGCGGACAGGGTTAAGACCGGGGAGCTGTTTTTT
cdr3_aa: CASSADRVKTGELFF

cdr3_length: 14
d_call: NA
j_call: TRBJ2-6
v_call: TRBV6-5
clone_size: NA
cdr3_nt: TGTGCCGCCCAGGCCCCCTCTGGGGCCAACGTCCTGACTTTC
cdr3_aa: CAAQAPSGANVLTF

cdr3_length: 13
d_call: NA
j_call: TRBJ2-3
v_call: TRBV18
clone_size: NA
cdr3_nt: TGTGCCAGCTCAGGCGGGGGCACAGATACGCAGTATTTT
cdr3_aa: CASSGGGTDTQYF

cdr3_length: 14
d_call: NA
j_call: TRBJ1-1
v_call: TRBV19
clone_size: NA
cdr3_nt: TGTGCCAGTAGTATACGACAGGAGAACACTGAAGCTTTCTTT
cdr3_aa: CASSIRQENTEAFF

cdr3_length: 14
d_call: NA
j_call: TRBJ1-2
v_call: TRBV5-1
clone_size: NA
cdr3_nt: TGCGCCAGCAGCTTGGGGGTCGCGACAAATGGCTACACCTTC
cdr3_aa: CASSLGVATNGYTF

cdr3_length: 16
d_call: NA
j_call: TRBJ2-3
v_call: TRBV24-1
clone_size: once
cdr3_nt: TGTGCCACCAGTAGGGGGGGCTCAGGTCGCACAGATACGCAGTATTTT
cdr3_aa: CATSRGGSGRTDTQYF

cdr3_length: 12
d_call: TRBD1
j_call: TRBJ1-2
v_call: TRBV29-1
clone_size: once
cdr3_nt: TGCAGCGTTGAAGGGACAGGGTCTCGTTACACCTTC
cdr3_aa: CSVEGTGSRYTF

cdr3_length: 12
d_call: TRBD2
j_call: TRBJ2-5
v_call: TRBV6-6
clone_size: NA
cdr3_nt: TGTGCCAGCAACAAACCGGGGGGGACCCAGTACTTC
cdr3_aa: CASNKPGGTQYF

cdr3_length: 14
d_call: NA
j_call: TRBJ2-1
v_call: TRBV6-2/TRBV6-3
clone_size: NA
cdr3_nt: TGTGCCAGCAGTTACAGCCCCCCGTCAGGATTTCCGTTCTTC
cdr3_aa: CASSYSPPSGFPFF

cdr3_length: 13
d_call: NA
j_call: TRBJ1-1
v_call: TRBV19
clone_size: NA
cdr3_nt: TGTGCCAGTAGTATTCGGACAAGAGCCGAAGCTTTCTTT
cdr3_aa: CASSIRTRAEAFF

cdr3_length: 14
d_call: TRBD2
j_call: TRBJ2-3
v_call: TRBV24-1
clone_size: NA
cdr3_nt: TGTGCCACCAGTGACCCGGGGGGGCCAGATACGCAGTATTTT
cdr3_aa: CATSDPGGPDTQYF

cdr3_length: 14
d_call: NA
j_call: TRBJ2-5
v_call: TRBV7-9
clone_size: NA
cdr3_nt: TGTGCCAGCAGCCTATTTAAGGAGCAAGAGACCCAGTACTTC
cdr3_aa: CASSLFKEQETQYF

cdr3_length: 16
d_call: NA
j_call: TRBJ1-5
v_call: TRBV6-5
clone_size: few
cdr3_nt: TGTGCCAGCAGTTACGGGGGAGGGGCGAGCAATCAGCCCCAGCATTTT
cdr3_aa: CASSYGGGASNQPQHF

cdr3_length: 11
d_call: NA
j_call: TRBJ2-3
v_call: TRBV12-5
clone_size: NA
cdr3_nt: TGTGCTAGTGCCCTGTCCCATACGCAGTATTTT
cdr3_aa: CASALSHTQYF

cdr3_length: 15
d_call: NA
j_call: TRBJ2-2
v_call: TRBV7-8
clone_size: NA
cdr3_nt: TGTGCCAGCAGCTTAGGAGACAGAGGCACCGGGGAGCTGTTTTTT
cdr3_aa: CASSLGDRGTGELFF

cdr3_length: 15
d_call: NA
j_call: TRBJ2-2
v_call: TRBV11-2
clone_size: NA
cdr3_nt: TGTGCCAGCAGCTTTGGGGGGGGGCTCACCGGGGAGCTGTTTTTT
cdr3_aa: CASSFGGGLTGELFF

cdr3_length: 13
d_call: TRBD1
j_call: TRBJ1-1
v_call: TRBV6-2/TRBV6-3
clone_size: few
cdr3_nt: TGTGCCAGCAGCCAGGGACAGTACACTGAAGCTTTCTTT
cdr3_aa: CASSQGQYTEAFF

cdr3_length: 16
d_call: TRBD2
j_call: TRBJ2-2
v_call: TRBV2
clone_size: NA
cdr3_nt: TGTGCCAGCAAATTAACTAGCGGGAGACGCACCGGGGAGCTGTTTTTT
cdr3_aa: CASKLTSGRRTGELFF

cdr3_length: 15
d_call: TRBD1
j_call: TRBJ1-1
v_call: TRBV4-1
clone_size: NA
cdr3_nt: TGCGCCAGCAGCCACCAGACAGGGGGCGCGGCTGAAGCTTTCTTT
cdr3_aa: CASSHQTGGAAEAFF

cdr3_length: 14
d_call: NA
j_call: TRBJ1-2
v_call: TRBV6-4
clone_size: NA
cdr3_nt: TGTGCCAGCAGTGACTCGAGGGTGTCTTATGGCTACACCTTC
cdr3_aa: CASSDSRVSYGYTF

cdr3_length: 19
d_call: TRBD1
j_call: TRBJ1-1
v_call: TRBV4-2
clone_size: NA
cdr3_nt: TGTGCCAGCAGCCAAGTTCTTTTTAGTTCGCCCAGACAGGGAACTGAAGCTTTCTTT
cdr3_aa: CASSQVLFSSPRQGTEAFF

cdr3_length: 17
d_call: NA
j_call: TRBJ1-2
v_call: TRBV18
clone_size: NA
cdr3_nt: TGTGCCAGCTCAGACTTTCCGACAGGCTTAACTAACTATGGCTACACCTTC
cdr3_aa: CASSDFPTGLTNYGYTF

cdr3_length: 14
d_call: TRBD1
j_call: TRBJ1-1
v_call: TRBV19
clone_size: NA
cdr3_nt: TGTGCCAGTAGTAGTAGGGGGCGGAACACTGAAGCTTTCTTT
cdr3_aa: CASSSRGRNTEAFF

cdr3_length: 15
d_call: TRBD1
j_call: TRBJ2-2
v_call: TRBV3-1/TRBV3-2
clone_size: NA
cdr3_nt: TGTGCCAGCAGCCGCGTCCCGGGACAGGGCGGGGAGCTGTTTTTT
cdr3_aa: CASSRVPGQGGELFF

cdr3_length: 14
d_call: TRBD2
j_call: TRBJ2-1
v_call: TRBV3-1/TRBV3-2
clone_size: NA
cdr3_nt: TGTGCCAGCTCGGAGCGGGGGGAGGTCTATGAGCAGTTCTTC
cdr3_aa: CASSERGEVYEQFF

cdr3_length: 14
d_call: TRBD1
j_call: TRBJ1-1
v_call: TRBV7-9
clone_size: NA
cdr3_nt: TGTGCCAGCAGCTTAAACCAGGGGGACACTGAAGCTTTCTTT
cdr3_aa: CASSLNQGDTEAFF

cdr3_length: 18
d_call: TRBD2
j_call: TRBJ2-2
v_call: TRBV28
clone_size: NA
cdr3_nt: TGTGCCAGCAGTTTAAGGTTCGGACTAGCGGACTACACCGGGGAGCTGTTTTTT
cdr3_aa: CASSLRFGLADYTGELFF

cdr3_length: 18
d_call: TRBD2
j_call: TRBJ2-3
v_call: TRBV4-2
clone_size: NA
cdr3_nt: TGTGCCAGCAGCCGGGGACTAGCGGGTGTGGGGGAAACAGATACGCAGTATTTT
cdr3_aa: CASSRGLAGVGETDTQYF

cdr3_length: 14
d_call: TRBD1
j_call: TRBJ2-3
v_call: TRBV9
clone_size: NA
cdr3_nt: TGTGCCAGCCGGGACAGCGGAAAGGCAGATACGCAGTATTTT
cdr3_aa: CASRDSGKADTQYF

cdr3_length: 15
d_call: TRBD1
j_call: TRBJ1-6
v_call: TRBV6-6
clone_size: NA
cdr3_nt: TGTGCCAGCAGCCTGACAGGGGGCGCGGGGTCACCCCTCCACTTT
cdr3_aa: CASSLTGGAGSPLHF